Listed here is a single T cell receptor (beta chain). There are 16 residues in the CDR3. Germline loops: CDR1 SGHVS, CDR2 FNYEAQ. Trimming removed 0 bases at V and 2 bases at J, with 12 bases between. The data originate from a study of glioma-infiltrating T cells after dendritic cell vaccination. Whole-study context: Three intradermal dendritic cell vaccine injections were given every two weeks.

Primers: 60 V beta forward and 13 J beta reverse. Clones were read by immunoSEQ multiplex PCR, and TCRdb kept only the in-frame ones, dropping some. The table has fewer than 35,000 clones, roughly nine tenths seen once; the top ten hold 2.2%. Patients had residual fresh-frozen tumor tissue and more than two years of survival data. Isocitrate dehydrogenase mutation was absent in all glioblastoma patients. The source of this sequence is a human donor with glioblastoma. The sample in question was blood, obtained before dendritic cell vaccination. The J gene is TRBJ2-3, the V gene TRBV7-6, with unresolved D. The CDR3 loop reads CASSLASSGYTDTQYF. The CDR3 DNA follows: TGTGCCAGCAGCTTAGCAAGCTCAGGTTACACAGATACGCAGTATTTT.